The 5 T cell receptor beta chains below come from one sample, sequenced in a study of blood T cell repertoires in COVID-19. TCRdb's copy holds only in-frame clones and misses some; the assay was immunoSEQ multiplex PCR. The data contain 200,000 to 300,000 clones, approximately 88% of them seen just once; the ten biggest clones take up around 2.5%. Sequencing was done on a sample of PBMCs or T cells enriched from blood (not recorded which). All receptors derive from a woman aged 40 to 55 with acute COVID-19.

This clone was counted once. The J gene is TRBJ2-5, the V gene TRBV6-5; D possibly corresponds to TRBD1 (6 bases). V was pared by 2 bases and J by 4 bases, with 8 bases between. The V gene's germline CDR1 is MNHEY and CDR2 SVGAGI. The CDR3 runs to 13 residues. For the CDR3, the DNA is TGTGCCAGCAGTTACGGGACAATAGAGACCCAGTACTTC. Its translation is CASSYGTIETQYF.

The chain uses TRBV4-3 and TRBJ1-6; 11 nucleotides match TRBD1. CDR3 length: 15 amino acids. V lost 4 bases to trimming and J lost 10 bases; unmatched junction nucleotides: 6. Germline V lookup: CDR1 LGHNA, CDR2 YSLEER. The CDR3, as DNA: TGCGCCAGCAGCCCTGGACAGGGGGCAAAGTCACCCCTCCACTTT. The encoded protein is CASSPGQGAKSPLHF.

The chain is built from TRBV9 and TRBJ1-1, with a possible D match to TRBD1 (6 bases). The V end lost 4 bases, the J end lost 4 bases, and 14 bases lay between the germline ends. The CDR3 is made up of 14 amino acids. The V gene's germline CDR1 is SGDLS and CDR2 YYNGEE. CDR3 DNA: TGTGCCAGCAGCCCCCGCAGGGGCGGCACTGAAGCTTTCTTT. The encoded protein is CASSPRRGGTEAFF.

The V call is TRBV5-1, the J call TRBJ2-3, with 10 nucleotides matching TRBD2. Unmatched junction bases numbered 12, after V lost 0 bases and J lost 5 bases. The CDR3 is made up of 18 amino acids. Per germline, CDR1 SGHRS and CDR2 YFSETQ. This CDR3 is CASSLAGVAGGFRDTQYF. In nucleotides, the CDR3 is TGCGCCAGCAGCTTGGCCGGGGTAGCGGGGGGTTTTAGAGATACGCAGTATTTT.

The chain employs TRBV11-2 and TRBJ1-1; D gene uncertain. The CDR3 is 15 residues long. V lost 0 bases to trimming and J lost 3 bases, with 11 bases between them. Germline CDR1 reads SGHAT; CDR2 reads FQNNGV. The CDR3 loop is CASSLDPGKDTEAFF. The DNA for the CDR3 is TGTGCCAGCAGCTTAGATCCGGGTAAGGACACTGAAGCTTTCTTT.